This T cell receptor (beta chain) came from a study of spatial heterogeneity in lung cancer. The wider study: Samples were obtained from 70 or so donors, all untreated early-stage non-small cell lung cancer patients. Median follow-up for sequenced PBMC samples was two to three years after resection, when such samples existed.

TCRdb itself ran the 5' RACE reads through MiXCR, one entry per CDR3 protein. The data hold about 25,000 distinct CDR3 sequences, with 4.5% to 7.5% observed a single time. This clonotype was counted ten times or more. Germline V CDR1 and CDR2: LGHNA, YNFKEQ. Trimming took 0 bases from V and 3 from J, leaving 10 bases between them. The CDR3 extends over 15 amino acids. Time point of the sample: blood at routine non-recurrence follow-up after resection. Sequencing covered unsorted whole RNA taken from tumor, nontumor lung or frozen PBMC. This specimen was PBMCs, taken at follow-up. The V and J genes are TRBV4-2 and TRBJ2-3, with D possibly matching TRBD2 (5 bases). This TCR derives from a male donor with early-stage non-small cell lung cancer. The CDR3 protein is CASSQDGLATDTQYF. In nucleotides, the CDR3 is TGTGCCAGCAGCCAAGATGGGTTAGCGACAGATACGCAGTATTTT.